This T cell receptor (beta chain) was retrieved from a study of T-cell reconstitution after alpha-beta-depleted transplantation in children (TCRdb year 2016). At the level of the whole study: The study quantitatively tracked T-cell immune reconstitution after TCRalphabeta/CD19-depleted allogeneic hematopoietic cell transplantation in children using TCR repertoire profiling. Here is what the overall study found, with its caveats: In some patients, the high TCRbeta diversity seen at day 60 was put down to recipient T cells and intrathymic progenitors that had survived conditioning. Hyperexpanded clone frequencies declined over subsequent months; after one year, T-cell counts and TCRbeta diversity were mostly attributed to newly produced T cells. About two months after transplant, the apparently early recovery of alphabetaT-cell counts reportedly depended on just several hundred clones that had expanded rapidly and came from non-depleted graft cells.

The treatment or condition label here, explained by the study, means: allogeneic hematopoietic cell transplantation with graft depleted of TCRalphabeta T cells and CD19 B cells. The transplant recipients were children given TCRalphabeta/CD19-depleted allogeneic hematopoietic cell grafts. Trimming removed 0 bases from V and 5 bases from J; the gene matches leave 2 bases unexplained. Reading from cysteine to phenylalanine, the CDR3 counts 16 amino acids. Just CDR3 DNA is preserved here, 48 bases in frame from base 1. CDR1 and CDR2, per the germline V gene, are SGHRS and YFSETQ. This clonotype was observed many times. It lacks a known antigen. One base away there is no much larger clone; base qualities are not given. The library was obtained by PCR. For sequencing, an Illumina HiSeq 2500 was employed. Molecular barcoding was employed in the preparation of TCR libraries, with unique molecular identifiers being used to normalize TCRbeta repertoire quantification. TCRdb itself trimmed the public reads at Q25 with fastp, ran MiXCR and retained productive beta chains. Entries that share a CDR3 protein sequence are merged under the most common genes and DNA. This sample holds hundreds of thousands of distinct CDR3 sequences; around 12% were observed only once. Roughly 0.84% of the sample is taken by the ten largest.

The source is a girl aged 2 to 9 with congenital amegakaryocytic thrombocytopenia, due to receive a stem cell transplant. The sample here was PBMCs, taken before TCRalphabeta/CD19-depleted stem cell transplant. Rearrangement joined TRBV5-1 to TRBJ2-1, with 13 central nucleotides matching TRBD2. DNA sequence: TGCGCCAGCAGCTTGGCGGGACTAGCGGGAAACAATGAGCAGTTCTTC. It translates to CASSLAGLAGNNEQFF.